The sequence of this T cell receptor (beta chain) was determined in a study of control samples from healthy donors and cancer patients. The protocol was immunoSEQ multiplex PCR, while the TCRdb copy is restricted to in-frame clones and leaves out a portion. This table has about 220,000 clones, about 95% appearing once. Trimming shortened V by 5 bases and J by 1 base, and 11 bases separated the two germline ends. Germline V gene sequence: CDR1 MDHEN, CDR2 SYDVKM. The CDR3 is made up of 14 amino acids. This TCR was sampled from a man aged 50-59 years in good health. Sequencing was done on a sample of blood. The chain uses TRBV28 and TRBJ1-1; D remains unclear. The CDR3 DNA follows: TGTGCCAGCAGTGGCTGGACTGGGAACACTGAAGCTTTCTTT. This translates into CASSGWTGNTEAFF.